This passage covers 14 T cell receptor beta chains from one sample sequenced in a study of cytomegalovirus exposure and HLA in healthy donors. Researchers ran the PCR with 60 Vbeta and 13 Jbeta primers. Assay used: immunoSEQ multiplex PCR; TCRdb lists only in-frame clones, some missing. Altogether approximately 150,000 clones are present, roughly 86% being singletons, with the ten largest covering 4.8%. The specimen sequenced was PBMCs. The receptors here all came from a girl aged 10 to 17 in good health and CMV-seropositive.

The CDR3 nucleotides read TGTGCCAGCAGCGTAGTTGGAGGCCCCAAGACCCAGCATTTT. This encodes CASSVVGGPKTQHF. The chain carries TRBV9 and TRBJ1-5; D gene ambiguous. Trimming removed 0 bases from V and 11 bases from J, with 15 bases in between. Looked up from germline, CDR1 is SGDLS and CDR2 is YYNGEE. CDR3 length equals 14 residues.

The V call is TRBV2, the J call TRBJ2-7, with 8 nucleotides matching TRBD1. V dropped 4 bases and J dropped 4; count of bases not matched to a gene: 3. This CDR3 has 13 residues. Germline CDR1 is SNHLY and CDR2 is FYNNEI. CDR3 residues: CASSVNRGYEQYF. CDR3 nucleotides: TGTGCCAGCAGTGTAAACAGGGGGTACGAGCAGTACTTC.

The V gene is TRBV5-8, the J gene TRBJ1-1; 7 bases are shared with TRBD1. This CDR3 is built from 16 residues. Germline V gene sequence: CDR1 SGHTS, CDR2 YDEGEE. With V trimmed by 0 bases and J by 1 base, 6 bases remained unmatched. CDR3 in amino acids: CASSLAGTAKNTEAFF. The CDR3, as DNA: TGTGCCAGCAGCTTGGCCGGGACAGCCAAGAACACTGAAGCTTTCTTT.

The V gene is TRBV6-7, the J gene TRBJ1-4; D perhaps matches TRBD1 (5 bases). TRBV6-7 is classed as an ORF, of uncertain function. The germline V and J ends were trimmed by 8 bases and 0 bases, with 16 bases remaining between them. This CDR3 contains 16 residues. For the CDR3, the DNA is TGTGCCAGCGAGTGCCAGGGAAGGGCAACTAATGAAAAACTGTTTTTT. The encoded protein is CASECQGRATNEKLFF.

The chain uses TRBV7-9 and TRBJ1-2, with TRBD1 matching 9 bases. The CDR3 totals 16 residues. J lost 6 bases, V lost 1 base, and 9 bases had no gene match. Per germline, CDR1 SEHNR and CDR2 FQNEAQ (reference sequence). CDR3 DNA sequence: TGTGCCAGCAGCTTAGGAGGGGACAGGGAAAGAAATGGCTACACCTTC. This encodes CASSLGGDRERNGYTF.

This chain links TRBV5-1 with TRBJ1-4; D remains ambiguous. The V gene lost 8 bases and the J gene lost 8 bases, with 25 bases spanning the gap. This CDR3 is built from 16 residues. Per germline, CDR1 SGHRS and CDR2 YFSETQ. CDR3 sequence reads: CASRLLGNYLEEKLFF. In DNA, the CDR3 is TGCGCCAGTAGACTCCTTGGCAACTACCTGGAGGAAAAACTGTTTTTT.

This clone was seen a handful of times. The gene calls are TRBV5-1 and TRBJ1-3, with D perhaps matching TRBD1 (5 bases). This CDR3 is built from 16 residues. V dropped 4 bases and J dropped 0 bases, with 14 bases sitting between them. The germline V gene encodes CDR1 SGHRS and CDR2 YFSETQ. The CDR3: CASSLGALLSGNTIYF. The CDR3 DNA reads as TGCGCCAGCAGCCTAGGGGCCCTTCTCTCTGGAAACACCATATATTTT.

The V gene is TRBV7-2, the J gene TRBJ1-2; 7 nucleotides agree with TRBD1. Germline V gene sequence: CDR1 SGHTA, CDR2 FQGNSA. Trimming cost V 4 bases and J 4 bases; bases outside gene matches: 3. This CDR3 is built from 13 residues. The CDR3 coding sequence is TGTGCCAGCAGCTCCTGGACAGGCTATGGCTACACCTTC. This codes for CASSSWTGYGYTF.

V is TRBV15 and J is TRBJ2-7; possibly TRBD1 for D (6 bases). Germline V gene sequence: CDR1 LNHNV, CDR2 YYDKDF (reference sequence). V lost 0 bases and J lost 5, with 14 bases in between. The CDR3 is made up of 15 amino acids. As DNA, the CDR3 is TGTGCCACCAGCAGAGATGGGGGCATTCAGGACGAGCAGTACTTC. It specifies CATSRDGGIQDEQYF.

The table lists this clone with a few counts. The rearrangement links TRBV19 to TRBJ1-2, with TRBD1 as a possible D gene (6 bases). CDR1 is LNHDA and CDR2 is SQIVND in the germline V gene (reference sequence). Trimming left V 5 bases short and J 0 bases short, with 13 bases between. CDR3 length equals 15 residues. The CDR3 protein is CASSGRTAANYGYTF. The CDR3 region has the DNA TGTGCCAGTAGTGGACGGACAGCCGCTAACTATGGCTACACCTTC.

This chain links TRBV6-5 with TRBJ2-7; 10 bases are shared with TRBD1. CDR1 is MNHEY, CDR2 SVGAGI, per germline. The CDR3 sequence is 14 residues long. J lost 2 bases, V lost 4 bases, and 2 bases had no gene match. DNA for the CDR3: TGTGCCAGCAGTTCCGGACAGGGGGCCTACGAGCAGTACTTC. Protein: CASSSGQGAYEQYF.

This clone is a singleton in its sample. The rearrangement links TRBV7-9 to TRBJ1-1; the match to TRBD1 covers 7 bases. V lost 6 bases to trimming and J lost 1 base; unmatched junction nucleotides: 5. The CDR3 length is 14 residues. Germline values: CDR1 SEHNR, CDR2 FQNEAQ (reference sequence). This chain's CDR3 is CASSNDRANTEAFF. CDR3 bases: TGTGCCAGCAGTAATGACAGGGCGAACACTGAAGCTTTCTTT.

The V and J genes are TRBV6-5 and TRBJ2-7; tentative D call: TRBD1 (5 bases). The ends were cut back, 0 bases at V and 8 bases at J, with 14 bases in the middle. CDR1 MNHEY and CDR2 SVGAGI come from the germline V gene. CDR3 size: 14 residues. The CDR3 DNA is TGTGCCAGCAGTTACTCGGGGCCTCGATACAAGCAGTACTTC. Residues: CASSYSGPRYKQYF.

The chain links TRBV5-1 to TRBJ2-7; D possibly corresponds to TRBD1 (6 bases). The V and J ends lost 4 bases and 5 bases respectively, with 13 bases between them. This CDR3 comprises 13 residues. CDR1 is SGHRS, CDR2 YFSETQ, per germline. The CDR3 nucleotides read TGCGCCAGCAGCCCGGGACAACGGAACGAGCAGTACTTC. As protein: CASSPGQRNEQYF.